This TCR beta chain came from a study of blood T cells in healthy people across ages (dated by TCRdb to the mid-2010s). About the full investigation: Template switching captured roughly one uniquely barcoded TCR beta cDNA molecule per two T cells in model experiments. Age-related changes in TCR beta repertoire diversity were measured in the study by deep sequencing normalized with unique cDNA molecular identifiers. Donors were grouped into four age groups: young (average roughly 16 years), middle-aged (around 39), aged (around 60) and long-lived (about 89). To avoid experimental bias, donors of different ages were distributed randomly across sequencing lanes. Using the same blood draw, the study looked at two additional independent replicas of 1 million unique cDNA reads for two donors, one aged 18 to 30 and the other aged 80 or older.

Systemically healthy Caucasian individuals from Russia, 39 in total and aged roughly 6 to 100 years, were included as donors. Each donor gave approximately 9.4 milliliters of peripheral blood, drawn into EDTA-treated Vacutainer tubes. Ficoll-Paque density-gradient centrifugation was used to isolate PBMCs, with at least 6.5 million per sample. Trizol reagent was used to extract total RNA from the PBMCs, yielding at least 5 micrograms per sample. For every donor, flow cytometry on a PBMC aliquot measured the percentage of naive CD45RAhigh/CD27high T cells. The library was prepared using 5' RACE. The sequencer listed for this sample is Illumina HiSeq 2500. The second PCR ran for about 7 to 11 cycles and used a J-beta primer mix along with a sample-barcoded 5' primer. Each TCR beta cDNA molecule received a unique molecular identifier from a template-switch 5' adaptor carrying 12 random nucleotides. Each sample yielded at least 3 million CDR3-containing paired-end reads. First-strand cDNA was synthesized from all RNA with the Mint cDNA synthesis kit, primed by a TRBC-specific oligonucleotide. All cDNA was treated with uracil-DNA glycosylase and then went through a first 18-cycle PCR with the universal primers M1SS and BC2_uni_R. In the authors' own workflow: Normalization of each sample was performed by random selection of 1 million high-quality reads, each carrying a distinct molecular identifier. Reads with shared molecular identifiers were discarded instead of being binned into consensus sequences. MiTCR, with a Q25 quality threshold and the strictest error-elimination algorithm, was used for CDR3 identification, clonotype clustering and error correction. Lower-bound total TCR beta diversity was estimated with a nonparametric unseen species model using Euler transformation. Clones were called with MiXCR by TCRdb after fastp trimmed the public reads at Q25, and only in-frame beta chains were retained. Rows are combined by CDR3 protein, so each entry shows the most common genes and DNA. The V and J calls reflect TCRdb's pipeline rather than the authors' work. The sample includes about 1.4 million distinct CDR3 sequences, with approximately 63% observed a single time. The ten largest clones capture roughly 6.3% of the sample.

Points the paper makes about the study in general: Observed TCR beta diversity correlated strongly with the percentage of naive T cells measured by flow cytometry. As age increased, observed TCR beta diversity per million T cells dropped in a roughly linear way, and a significant reduction was already evident by age 40. Estimates of total diversity based on one million sequenced T cells were considered lower bounds and underestimates. The CMV infection status of donors was not known, potentially confounding age-related changes in expanded clonotypes. Since profiling was done on bulk unsorted PBMCs, naive and antigen-experienced compartments could not be conclusively compared. Compared with the aged group, the long-lived group had more naive CD4+ T cells, fewer expanded clones and increased TCR diversity, suggesting age selection.

Remarks on this clonotype: Its antigen is not yet known. No quality values exist for individual bases; no much larger clone is one base distant.

This clonotype was sampled from a man in his late teens or twenties in good health. The sequenced material came from blood.

The bases are TGCAGTGCTAGTGGTGAAGGGACCCAGTACTTC. The resulting protein is CSASGEGTQYF. The chain is assembled from TRBV20-1 and TRBJ2-5; confidence is insufficient to name the D gene. Taken from the germline V gene (reference sequence), the CDR1 and CDR2 loops are DFQATT and SNEGSKA. The V and J ends are trimmed by 3 bases and 7 bases, leaving 9 bases between them. From its cysteine to its phenylalanine, the CDR3 spans 11 amino acids. The DNA shown is the 33-base CDR3, in frame from base 1.